One sample yielded the 5 T cell receptor beta chains listed below, sequenced in a study of technical replicates of blood from a few donors (dated by TCRdb to 2017 to 2019). Library preparation employed the immunoSEQ multiplex PCR assay. TCRdb limited this immuneACCESS table to in-frame rearrangements with V and J called. A share of clones is missing; checked studies link under half to unresolved V genes, and the rest is unexplained. The sample yields approximately 81,000 clones; under 96% were counted once. The top ten constitute around 0.4% of the sample. Sequencing used T cells isolated from PBMCs. The origin of the receptors is a human donor in good health.

This rearrangement joins TRBV6-5 to TRBJ2-2; perhaps TRBD1 as D (5 bases). The V and J ends lost 4 bases and 6 bases respectively, with 9 bases between them. CDR1 and CDR2 from the germline V gene are MNHEY and SVGAGI. CDR3 length: 13 amino acids. The CDR3 DNA is TGTGCCAGCAGTTGGGGCCTGGCCGGGGAGCTGTTTTTT. It encodes CASSWGLAGELFF.

The V gene is TRBV4-2, the J gene TRBJ2-3; D gene ambiguous. CDR3 length: 16 residues. V was pared by 3 bases and J by 0 bases, with 13 bases between. Germline V CDR1 and CDR2: LGHNA, YNFKEQ. This chain's CDR3 is CASSHQDFTSTDTQYF. CDR3 in DNA: TGTGCCAGCAGCCACCAAGATTTTACTAGCACAGATACGCAGTATTTT.

The chain uses TRBV9 and TRBJ2-1; D is undetermined. Per the germline V gene, CDR1 is SGDLS and CDR2 is YYNGEE. The CDR3 totals 13 residues. Trimming stripped 3 bases from V and 6 bases from J, with 10 bases between. CDR3 sequence: CASSGLLRNEQFF. The CDR3 DNA reads TGTGCCAGCAGCGGCCTCCTGCGCAATGAGCAGTTCTTC.

This clone showed up just once. V usage is TRBV7-2 and J usage is TRBJ2-5; D gene unclear. There are 15 residues in the CDR3. Trimming took off 5 bases at V and 3 bases at J, with 16 bases between the two ends. Germline CDR1 SGHTA, CDR2 FQGNSA. CDR3 sequence reads: CASSLDGASKETQYF. In DNA form, the CDR3 reads TGTGCCAGCAGCCTAGACGGAGCCAGTAAAGAGACCCAGTACTTC.

This clone was recorded only once. The V call is TRBV14, the J call TRBJ2-1; unclear D gene. V gave up 9 bases and J gave up 7 bases, with 16 bases separating them. In germline, CDR1 is SGHDN, CDR2 FVKESK. The CDR3 runs to 13 residues. The CDR3 nucleotides are TGTGCCAGTTCCTTCGAGCCTTGGAATGAGCAGTTCTTC. Translating it yields CASSFEPWNEQFF.